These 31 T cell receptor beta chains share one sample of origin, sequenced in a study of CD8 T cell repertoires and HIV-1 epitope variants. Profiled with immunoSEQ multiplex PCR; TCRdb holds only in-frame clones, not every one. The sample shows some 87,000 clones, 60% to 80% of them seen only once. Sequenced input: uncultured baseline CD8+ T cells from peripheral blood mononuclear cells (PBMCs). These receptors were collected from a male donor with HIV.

The CDR3 protein is CASRQGYGYTF. The CDR3, as DNA: TGTGCCAGCCGTCAGGGCTATGGCTACACCTTC. The V gene is TRBV19, the J gene TRBJ1-2; weak D call: TRBD1 (5 bases). CDR1 is LNHDA and CDR2 is SQIVND in the germline V gene (reference sequence). The CDR3 is 11 amino acids. Deletions cut 9 bases from V and 4 bases from J, with 9 bases between.

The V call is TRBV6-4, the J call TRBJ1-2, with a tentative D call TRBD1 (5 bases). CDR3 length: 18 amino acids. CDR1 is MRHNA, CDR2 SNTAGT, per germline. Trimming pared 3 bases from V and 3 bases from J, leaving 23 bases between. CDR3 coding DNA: TGTGCCAGCAGTGATCCGACCGGGGGGGGGTTCCCTCACTATGGCTACACCTTC. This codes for CASSDPTGGGFPHYGYTF.

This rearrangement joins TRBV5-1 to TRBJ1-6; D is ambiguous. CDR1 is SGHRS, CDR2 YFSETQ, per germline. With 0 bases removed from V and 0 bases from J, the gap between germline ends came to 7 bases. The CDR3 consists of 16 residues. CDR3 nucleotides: TGCGCCAGCAGCTTGGCCGAGAGCTCCTATAATTCACCCCTCCACTTT. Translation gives CASSLAESSYNSPLHF.

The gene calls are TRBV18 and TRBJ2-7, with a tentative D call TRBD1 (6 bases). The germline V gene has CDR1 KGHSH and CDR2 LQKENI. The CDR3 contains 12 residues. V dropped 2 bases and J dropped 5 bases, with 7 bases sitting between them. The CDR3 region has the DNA TGTGCCAGCTCACCAGGGGGCGACGAGCAGTACTTC. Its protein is CASSPGGDEQYF.

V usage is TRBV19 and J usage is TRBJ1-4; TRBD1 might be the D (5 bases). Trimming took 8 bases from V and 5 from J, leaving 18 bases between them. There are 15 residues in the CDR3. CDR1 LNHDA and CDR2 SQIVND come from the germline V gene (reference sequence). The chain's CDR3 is CASGGDDSGNEKLFF. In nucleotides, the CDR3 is TGTGCCAGTGGGGGGGACGATTCGGGGAATGAAAAACTGTTTTTT.

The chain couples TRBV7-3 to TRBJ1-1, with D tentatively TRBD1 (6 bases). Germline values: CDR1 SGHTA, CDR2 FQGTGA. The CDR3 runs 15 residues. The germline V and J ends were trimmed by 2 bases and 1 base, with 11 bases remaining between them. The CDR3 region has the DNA TGTGCCAGCAGCTTAGCGGGGGCTTGGAACACTGAAGCTTTCTTT. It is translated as CASSLAGAWNTEAFF.

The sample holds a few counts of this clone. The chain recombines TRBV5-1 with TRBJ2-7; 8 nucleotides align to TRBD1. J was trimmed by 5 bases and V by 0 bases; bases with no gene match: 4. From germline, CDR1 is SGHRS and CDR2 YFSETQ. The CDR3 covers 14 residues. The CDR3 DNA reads TGCGCCAGCAGCTTGGGGACAGGGTCTAACGAGCAGTACTTC. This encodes CASSLGTGSNEQYF. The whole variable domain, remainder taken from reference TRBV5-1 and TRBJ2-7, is KAGVTQTPRYLIKTRGQQVTLSCSPISGHRSVSWYQQTPGQGLQFLFEYFSETQRNKGNFPGRFSGRQFSNSRSEMNVSTLELGDSALYLCASSLGTGSNEQYFGPGTRLTVT.

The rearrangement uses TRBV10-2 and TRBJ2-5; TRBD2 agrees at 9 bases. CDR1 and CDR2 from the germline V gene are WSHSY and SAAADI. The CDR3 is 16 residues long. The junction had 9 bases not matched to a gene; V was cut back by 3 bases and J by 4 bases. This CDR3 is CASSDNSGSKGETQYF. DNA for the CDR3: TGCGCCAGCAGTGATAATAGCGGGAGTAAGGGAGAGACCCAGTACTTC.

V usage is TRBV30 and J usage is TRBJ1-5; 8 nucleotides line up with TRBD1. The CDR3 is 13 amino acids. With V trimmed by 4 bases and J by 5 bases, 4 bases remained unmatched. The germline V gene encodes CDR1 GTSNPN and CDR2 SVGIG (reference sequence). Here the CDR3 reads CAWTGGLYQPQHF. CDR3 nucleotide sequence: TGTGCCTGGACAGGGGGCTTATATCAGCCCCAGCATTTT.

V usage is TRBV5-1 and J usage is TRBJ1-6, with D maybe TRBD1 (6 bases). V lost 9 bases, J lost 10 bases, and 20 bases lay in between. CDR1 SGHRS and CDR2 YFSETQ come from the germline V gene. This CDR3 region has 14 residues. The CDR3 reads CATVRGGRVSPLHF. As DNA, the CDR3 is TGCGCCACCGTGAGGGGGGGCAGGGTCTCACCCCTCCACTTT.

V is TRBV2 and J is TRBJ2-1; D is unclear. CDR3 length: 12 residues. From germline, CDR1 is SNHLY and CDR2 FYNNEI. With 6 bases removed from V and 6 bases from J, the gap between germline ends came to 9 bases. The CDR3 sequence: CASRLTPNEQFF. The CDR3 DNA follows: TGTGCCAGCAGGCTCACCCCCAATGAGCAGTTCTTC. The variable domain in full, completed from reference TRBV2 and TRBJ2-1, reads EPEVTQTPSHQVTQMGQEVILRCVPISNHLYFYWYRQILGQKVEFLVSFYNNEISEKSEIFDDQFSVERPDGSNFTLKIRSTKLEDSAMYFCASRLTPNEQFFGPGTRLTVL.

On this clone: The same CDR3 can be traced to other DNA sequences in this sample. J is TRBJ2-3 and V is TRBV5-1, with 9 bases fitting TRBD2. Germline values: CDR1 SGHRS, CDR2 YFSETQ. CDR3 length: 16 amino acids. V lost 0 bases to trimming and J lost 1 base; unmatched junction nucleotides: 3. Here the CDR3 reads CASSLGLAGRTDTQYF. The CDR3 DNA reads TGCGCCAGCAGCTTGGGCCTAGCGGGGCGCACAGATACGCAGTATTTT.

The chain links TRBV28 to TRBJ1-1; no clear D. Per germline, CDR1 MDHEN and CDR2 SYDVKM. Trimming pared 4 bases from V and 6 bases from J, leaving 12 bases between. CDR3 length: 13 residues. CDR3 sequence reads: CASSSGSSPEAFF. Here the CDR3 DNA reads TGTGCCAGCAGTTCGGGCTCAAGCCCTGAAGCTTTCTTT.

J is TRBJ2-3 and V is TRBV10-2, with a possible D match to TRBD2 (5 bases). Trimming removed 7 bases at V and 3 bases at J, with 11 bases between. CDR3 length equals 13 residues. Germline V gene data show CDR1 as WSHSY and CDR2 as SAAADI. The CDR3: CASNGIETDTQYF. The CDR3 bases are TGCGCCAGCAACGGGATAGAGACAGATACGCAGTATTTT.

CDR3 DNA sequence: TGTGCCAGCAGCCCCCGGGACAGTTACAATGAGCAGTTCTTC. Its protein is CASSPRDSYNEQFF. The rearrangement joins TRBV9 to TRBJ2-1, with 7 bases aligning to TRBD1. CDR3 length equals 14 residues. Germline assignment: CDR1 SGDLS and CDR2 YYNGEE. Losses at the gene ends were 4 bases for V and 4 bases for J; bases not matched to a gene: 5.

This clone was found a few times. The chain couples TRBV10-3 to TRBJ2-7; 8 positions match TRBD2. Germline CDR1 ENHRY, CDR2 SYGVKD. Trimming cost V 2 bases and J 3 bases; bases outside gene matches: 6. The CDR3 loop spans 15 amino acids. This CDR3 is CAISEGSGAIYEQYF. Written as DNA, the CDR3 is TGTGCCATCAGTGAGGGTAGCGGGGCCATCTACGAGCAGTACTTC.

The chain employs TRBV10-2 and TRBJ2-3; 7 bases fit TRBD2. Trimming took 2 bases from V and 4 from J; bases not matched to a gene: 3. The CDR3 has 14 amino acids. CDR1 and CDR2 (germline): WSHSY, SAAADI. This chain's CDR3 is CASSERGEADTQYF. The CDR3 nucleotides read TGCGCCAGCAGTGAGCGGGGGGAGGCAGATACGCAGTATTTT.

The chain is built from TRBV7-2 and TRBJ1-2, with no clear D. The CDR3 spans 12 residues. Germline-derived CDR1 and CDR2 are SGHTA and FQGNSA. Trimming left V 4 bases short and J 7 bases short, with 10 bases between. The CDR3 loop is CASSSAPGGYTF. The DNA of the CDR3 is TGTGCCAGCAGCTCCGCCCCGGGTGGCTACACCTTC.

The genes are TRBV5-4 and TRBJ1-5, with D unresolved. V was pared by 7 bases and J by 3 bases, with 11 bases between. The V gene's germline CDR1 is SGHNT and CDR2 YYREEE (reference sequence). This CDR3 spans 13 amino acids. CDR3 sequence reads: CASRAELNQPQHF. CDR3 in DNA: TGTGCCAGCCGGGCAGAGCTCAATCAGCCCCAGCATTTT. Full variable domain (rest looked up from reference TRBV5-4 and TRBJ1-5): ETGVTQSPTHLIKTRGQQVTLRCSSQSGHNTVSWYQQALGQGPQFIFQYYREEENGRGNFPPRFSGLQFPNYSSELNVNALELDDSALYLCASRAELNQPQHFGDGTRLSIL.

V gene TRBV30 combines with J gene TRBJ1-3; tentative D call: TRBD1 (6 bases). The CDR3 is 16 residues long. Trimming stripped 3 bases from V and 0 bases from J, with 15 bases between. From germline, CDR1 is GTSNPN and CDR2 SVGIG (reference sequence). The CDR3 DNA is TGTGCCTGGAGCTTAAAGGGGGGACGCTCTGGAAACACCATATATTTT. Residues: CAWSLKGGRSGNTIYF. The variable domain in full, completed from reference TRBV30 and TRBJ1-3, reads SQTIHQWPATLVQPVGSPLSLECTVEGTSNPNLYWYRQAAGRGLQLLFYSVGIGQISSEVPQNLSASRPQDRQFILSSKKLLLSDSGFYLCAWSLKGGRSGNTIYFGEGSWLTVV.

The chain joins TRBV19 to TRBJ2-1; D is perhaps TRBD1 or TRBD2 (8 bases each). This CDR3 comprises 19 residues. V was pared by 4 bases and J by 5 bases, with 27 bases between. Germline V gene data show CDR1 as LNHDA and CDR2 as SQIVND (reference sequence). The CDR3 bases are TGTGCCAGTAGTAGCGGGCAGGGGGCTGGCGCGGGAGGAAACAATGAGCAGTTCTTC. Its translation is CASSSGQGAGAGGNNEQFF.

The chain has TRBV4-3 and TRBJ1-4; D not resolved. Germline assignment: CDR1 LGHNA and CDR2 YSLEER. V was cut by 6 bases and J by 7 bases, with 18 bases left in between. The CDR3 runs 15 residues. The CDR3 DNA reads TGCGCCAGCAGTCCGACGGCGGGAGGTATTGAAAAACTGTTTTTT. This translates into CASSPTAGGIEKLFF.

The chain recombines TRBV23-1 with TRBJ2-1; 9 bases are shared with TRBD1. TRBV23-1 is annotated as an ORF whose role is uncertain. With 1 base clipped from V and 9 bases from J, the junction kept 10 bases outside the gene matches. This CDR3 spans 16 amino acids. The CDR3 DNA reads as TGCGCCAGCAGTCAATGGGGGGGACAGGGATGGAGTGAGCAGTTCTTC. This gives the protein CASSQWGGQGWSEQFF.

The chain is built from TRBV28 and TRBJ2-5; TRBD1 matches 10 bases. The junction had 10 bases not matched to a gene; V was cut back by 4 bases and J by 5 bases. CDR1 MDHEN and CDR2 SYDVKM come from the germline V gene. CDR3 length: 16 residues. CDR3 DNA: TGTGCCAGCAGTTCGATCCCCGGGACAGGGGATGAGACCCAGTACTTC. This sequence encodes CASSSIPGTGDETQYF.

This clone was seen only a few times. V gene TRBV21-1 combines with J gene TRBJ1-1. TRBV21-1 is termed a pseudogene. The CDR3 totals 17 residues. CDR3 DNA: TGTGCCAGCAGGAAAATGGCCACCGGGACGGCGAACACTGAAGCTTTCTTT. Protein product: CASRKMATGTANTEAFF.

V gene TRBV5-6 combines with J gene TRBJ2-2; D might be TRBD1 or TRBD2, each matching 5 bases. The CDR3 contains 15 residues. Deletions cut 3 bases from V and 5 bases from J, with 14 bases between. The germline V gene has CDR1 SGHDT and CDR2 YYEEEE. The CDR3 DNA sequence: TGTGCCAGCAGCTCGGGGCAGGGATGGACCGGGGAGCTGTTTTTT. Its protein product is CASSSGQGWTGELFF. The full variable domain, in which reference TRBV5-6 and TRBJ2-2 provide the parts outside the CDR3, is DAGVTQSPTHLIKTRGQQVTLRCSPKSGHDTVSWYQQALGQGPQFIFQYYEEEERQRGNFPDRFSGHQFPNYSSELNVNALLLGDSALYLCASSSGQGWTGELFFGEGSRLTVL.

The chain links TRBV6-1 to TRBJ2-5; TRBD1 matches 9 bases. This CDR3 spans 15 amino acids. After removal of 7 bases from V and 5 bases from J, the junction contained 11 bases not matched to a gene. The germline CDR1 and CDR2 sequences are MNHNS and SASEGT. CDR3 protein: CASTAGQGYGETQYF. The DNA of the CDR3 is TGTGCCAGCACCGCCGGACAGGGGTACGGGGAGACCCAGTACTTC.

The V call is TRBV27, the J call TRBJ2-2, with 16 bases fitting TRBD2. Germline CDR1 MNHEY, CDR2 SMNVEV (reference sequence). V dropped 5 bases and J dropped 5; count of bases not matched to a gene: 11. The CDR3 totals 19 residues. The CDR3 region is CASSVRGTSGRAGTGELFF. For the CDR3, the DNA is TGTGCCAGCAGTGTAAGGGGGACTAGCGGGAGGGCCGGGACCGGGGAGCTGTTTTTT.

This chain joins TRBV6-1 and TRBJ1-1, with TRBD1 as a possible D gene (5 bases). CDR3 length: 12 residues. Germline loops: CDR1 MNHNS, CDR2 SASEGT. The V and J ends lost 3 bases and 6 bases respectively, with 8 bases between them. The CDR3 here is CASSDRVAEAFF. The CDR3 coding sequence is TGTGCCAGCAGTGACAGGGTGGCTGAAGCTTTCTTT.

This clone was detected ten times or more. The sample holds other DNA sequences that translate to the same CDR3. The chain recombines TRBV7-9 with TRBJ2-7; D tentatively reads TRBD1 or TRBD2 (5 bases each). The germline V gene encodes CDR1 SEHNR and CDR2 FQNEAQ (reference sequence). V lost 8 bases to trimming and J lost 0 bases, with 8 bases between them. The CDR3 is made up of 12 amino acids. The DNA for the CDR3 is TGTGCCAGCGGGGACGGCTCCTACGAGCAGTACTTC. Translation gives CASGDGSYEQYF.

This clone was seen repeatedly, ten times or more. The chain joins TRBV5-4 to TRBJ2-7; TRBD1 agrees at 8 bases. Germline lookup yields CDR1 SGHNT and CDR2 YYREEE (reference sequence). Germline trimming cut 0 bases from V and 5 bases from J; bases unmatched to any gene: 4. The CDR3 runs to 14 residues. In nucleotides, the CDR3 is TGTGCCAGCAGCTTGGCGGACAGGGTGAACGAGCAGTACTTC. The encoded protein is CASSLADRVNEQYF.